These T cell receptor beta chains were read from a single sample in a study of T cell repertoires in cytomegalovirus infection. TCRdb reprocessed the reads with MiXCR, giving one entry per CDR3 protein. The sample lists under 850,000 distinct CDR3 sequences, 35% to 40% seen once, with around 3% in the top ten. Sequencing used PBMCs. All receptors come from a human donor in good health (CMV status not recorded). Some clones in this sample may be carry-over from other donors' samples. The CDR3 runs from the conserved cysteine through the conserved F or W. The D gene is left open where the match is weak. Clone size is shown for a subset of rows, as once, few, many or a class of expanded clone.

>TRBJ1-5|NA|NA|TRBV20-1
CSAPYRGSNQPQHF
TGCAGTGCTCCCTACCGCGGAAGCAATCAGCCCCAGCATTTT
>TRBJ1-1|NA|NA|TRBV4-3
CASSQDEGGMRMNTEAFF
TGCGCCAGCAGCCAAGATGAGGGGGGGATGAGGATGAACACTGAAGCTTTCTTT
>TRBJ2-5|NA|few|TRBV10-2
CASSESQGGETQYF
TGCGCCAGCAGTGAGTCACAGGGTGGAGAGACCCAGTACTTC
>TRBJ2-3|TRBD2|many|TRBV7-2
CASGTRTDTQYF
TGTGCCAGCGGGACTAGGACAGATACGCAGTATTTT
>TRBJ1-3|NA|NA|TRBV2
CASRAGPRYTIDF
TGTGCCAGCCGAGCAGGACCAAGATACACCATAGATTTT
>TRBJ1-4|NA|few|TRBV7-9
CASSLAHGRVRTNEKLFF
TGTGCCAGCAGCTTAGCGCACGGCAGGGTGAGAACTAATGAAAAACTGTTTTTT
>TRBJ2-1|TRBD2|few|TRBV29-1
CSVEGLAGVNEQFF
TGCAGCGTTGAGGGACTAGCGGGAGTAAATGAGCAGTTCTTC
>TRBJ2-3|TRBD2|NA|TRBV28
CASSPFWSGGTDTQYF
TGTGCCAGCAGCCCTTTCTGGAGCGGGGGCACAGATACGCAGTATTTT
>TRBJ2-7|NA|many|TRBV7-2
CASSLVTAYEQYF
TGTGCCAGCAGCTTAGTTACAGCCTACGAGCAGTACTTC
>TRBJ2-1|NA|few|TRBV27
CASGFNEQFF
TGTGCCAGCGGCTTTAATGAGCAGTTCTTC
>TRBJ2-3|TRBD2|NA|TRBV3-1
CASSQEASGGGADTQYF
TGTGCCAGCAGCCAAGAGGCTAGCGGGGGTGGGGCAGATACGCAGTATTTT
>TRBJ2-2|NA|NA|TRBV6-5
CASSYSSVANTLEMFF
TGTGCCAGCAGTTACTCCTCCGTCGCGAACACCTTGGAGATGTTTTTT
>TRBJ2-1|NA|NA|TRBV12-3/TRBV12-4
CASSLGGTDEQFF
TGTGCCAGCAGTTTAGGGGGGACTGATGAGCAGTTCTTC
>TRBJ2-1|NA|few|TRBV28
CASSTTGSNEQFF
TGTGCCAGCAGTACGACAGGTAGCAATGAGCAGTTCTTC
>TRBJ2-5|TRBD2|NA|TRBV12-3/TRBV12-4
CASSPQRGPGETQYF
TGTGCCAGCAGCCCCCAGCGGGGGCCGGGAGAGACCCAGTACTTC
>TRBJ2-1|NA|many|TRBV7-2
CASSLEAPHEQFF
TGTGCCAGCAGCTTAGAAGCCCCCCATGAGCAGTTCTTC
>TRBJ1-1|NA|NA|TRBV6-5
CATTSDTGGDEAFF
TGTGCCACTACTTCCGACACTGGCGGGGATGAAGCTTTCTTT
>TRBJ2-7|TRBD1|NA|TRBV6-1
CASSATTGDFYEQYF
TGTGCCAGCAGTGCCACGACAGGGGATTTCTACGAGCAGTACTTC
>TRBJ1-1|TRBD1|few|TRBV7-3
CASSLKPGGFTEAFF
TGTGCCAGCAGCTTAAAGCCAGGGGGCTTCACTGAAGCTTTCTTT
>TRBJ1-1|TRBD1|few|TRBV19
CASSTGQADTEAFF
TGTGCCAGTAGTACAGGACAGGCGGACACTGAAGCTTTCTTT
>TRBJ1-2|TRBD1|NA|TRBV7-2
CASSSRTGCSYGYTF
TGTGCCAGCAGCTCCCGGACAGGGTGTTCCTATGGCTACACCTTC
>TRBJ2-2|TRBD2|NA|TRBV19
CASTTLAGGTHGAGELFF
TGTGCCAGTACCACACTAGCGGGAGGGACCCACGGCGCCGGGGAGCTGTTTTTT
>TRBJ2-6|NA|NA|TRBV19
CASTRRLAGANVLTF
TGTGCCAGTACCCGAAGGCTGGCTGGGGCCAACGTCCTGACTTTC
>TRBJ2-5|TRBD1|many|TRBV7-9
CASSLYTGTGERETQYF
TGTGCCAGCAGCTTGTACACCGGGACAGGGGAGCGGGAGACCCAGTACTTC
>TRBJ1-5|TRBD1|NA|TRBV27
CASSLGQGKGRNQPQHF
TGTGCCAGCAGTCTGGGACAGGGGAAGGGCCGGAATCAGCCCCAGCATTTT
>TRBJ2-7|TRBD1|NA|TRBV20-1
CSGRGQVFYEQYF
TGCAGCGGCCGGGGACAGGTTTTCTACGAGCAGTACTTC
>TRBJ1-2|NA|NA|TRBV7-9
CASSGDHWDYGYTF
TGTGCCAGCAGCGGGGACCACTGGGACTATGGCTACACCTTC
>TRBJ2-3|TRBD2|NA|TRBV7-6
CASSLEVAGLTRNTQYF
TGTGCCAGCAGCTTAGAGGTAGCGGGGTTAACGAGGAATACGCAGTATTTT
>TRBJ2-1|TRBD2|few|TRBV28
CASSLSLVTSGRDNEQFF
TGTGCCAGCAGTTTATCTTTGGTTACGAGCGGGAGAGACAATGAGCAGTTCTTC
>TRBJ2-1|TRBD2|once|TRBV7-2
CASSVEALAGNDHVF
TGTGCCAGCAGCGTGGAGGCACTAGCGGGCAATGATCATGTCTTC
>TRBJ1-5|NA|NA|TRBV7-8
CASTPSGALSNQPQHF
TGTGCCAGCACCCCATCGGGGGCTTTGAGCAATCAGCCCCAGCATTTT
>TRBJ1-1|TRBD1|NA|TRBV5-5
CASSAVTGGTEAFF
TGTGCCAGCAGCGCCGTGACAGGGGGCACTGAAGCTTTCTTT
>TRBJ2-2|TRBD1|NA|TRBV5-6
CASSTDRESGELFF
TGTGCCAGCAGTACGGACAGGGAGTCCGGGGAGCTGTTTTTT
>TRBJ2-7|TRBD2|few|TRBV6-1
CASSFMAGAYEQYF
TGTGCCAGCAGTTTTATGGCGGGGGCCTACGAGCAGTACTTC
>TRBJ2-2|TRBD1|NA|TRBV12-3/TRBV12-4
CASNPRGRGTGALFF
TGTGCCAGCAACCCCAGGGGGCGTGGCACCGGGGCGCTGTTTTTT
>TRBJ2-2|NA|few|TRBV27
CASSLSATNTGELFF
TGTGCCAGCAGTTTATCGGCAACGAACACCGGGGAGCTGTTTTTT
>TRBJ1-2|NA|NA|TRBV28
CASILTPRGLYGYTF
TGTGCCAGCATTTTAACCCCCCGGGGGCTCTATGGCTACACCTTC
>TRBJ1-6|NA|few|TRBV18
CASSPFGMYNSPLHF
TGTGCCAGCTCACCGTTCGGGATGTATAATTCACCCCTCCACTTT
>TRBJ2-1|NA|many|TRBV27
CASSLGVAAYNEQFF
TGTGCCAGCAGTTTAGGAGTAGCGGCCTACAATGAGCAGTTCTTC
>TRBJ1-1|NA|NA|TRBV29-1
CSVAQGYTEAFF
TGCAGCGTTGCTCAGGGCTACACTGAAGCTTTCTTT
>TRBJ2-1|TRBD2|few|TRBV6-6
CATKRGANNEQFF
TGTGCCACCAAGCGGGGGGCCAACAATGAGCAGTTCTTC
>TRBJ2-2|TRBD1|many|TRBV7-6
CASSLAGGFAGELFF
TGTGCCAGCAGCTTAGCAGGGGGCTTTGCCGGGGAGCTGTTTTTT
>TRBJ1-1|NA|few|TRBV7-2
CASSSYGGSTATF
TGTGCCAGCAGTTCCTATGGCGGGAGCACTGCAACCTTT
>TRBJ2-3|TRBD2|NA|TRBV12-3/TRBV12-4
CASSPPGRGDTQYF
TGTGCCAGCAGCCCGCCGGGGAGGGGCGATACGCAGTATTTT
>TRBJ1-5|TRBD1|NA|TRBV20-1
CSARGQPSNQPQHF
TGCAGTGCTAGGGGACAGCCAAGCAATCAGCCCCAGCATTTT
>TRBJ1-1|TRBD1|few|TRBV7-9
CASEQGGTEAFF
TGTGCCAGCGAACAGGGGGGGACTGAAGCTTTCTTT
>TRBJ1-2|NA|few|TRBV7-8
CASSRGYSNYGYTF
TGTGCCAGCAGCCGAGGATACTCTAACTATGGCTACACCTTC
>TRBJ1-1|NA|NA|TRBV12-3/TRBV12-4
CASSPRPRGLTRDSMNTEAFF
TGTGCCAGCAGCCCCCGGCCCAGGGGTTTAACGAGAGATTCCATGAACACTGAAGCTTTCTTT
>TRBJ1-6|NA|NA|TRBV6-6
CASRVDPNSPLHF
TGTGCCAGCAGGGTTGACCCTAATTCACCCCTCCACTTT
>TRBJ2-3|NA|many|TRBV28
CASSYPGGETSTDTQYF
TGTGCCAGCAGTTACCCGGGTGGAGAAACTAGCACAGATACGCAGTATTTT
>TRBJ1-4|NA|NA|TRBV28
CASSFIGTPRREKLFF
TGTGCCAGCAGTTTCATCGGGACGCCCCGTCGTGAAAAACTGTTTTTT
>TRBJ2-5|NA|few|TRBV5-5
CASSYQYTQYF
TGTGCCAGCAGCTACCAATATACCCAGTACTTC
>TRBJ2-5|NA|many|TRBV12-3/TRBV12-4
CASSLIGAGEYQETQYF
TGTGCCAGCAGCCTTATCGGTGCAGGGGAGTACCAAGAGACCCAGTACTTC
>TRBJ2-7|TRBD1|many|TRBV7-3
CASSRGDRDEQYF
TGTGCCAGCAGCCGAGGGGACAGGGATGAGCAGTACTTC
>TRBJ1-1|NA|NA|TRBV4-2
CASSQEQVNEAFF
TGTGCCAGCAGCCAAGAACAGGTCAATGAAGCTTTCTTT
>TRBJ1-5|NA|few|TRBV6-5
CASSYSRQARQPQHF
TGTGCCAGCAGTTACTCGAGGCAGGCCCGACAGCCCCAGCATTTT
>TRBJ2-1|TRBD2|NA|TRBV6-2/TRBV6-3
CASSYRTSGKGLPELSSYNEQFF
TGTGCCAGCAGTTACCGGACTAGCGGGAAAGGTCTGCCCGAATTGAGCTCCTACAATGAGCAGTTCTTC
>TRBJ2-1|TRBD1|NA|TRBV25-1
CASSEAGIRDSTYNEQFF
TGTGCCAGCAGTGAAGCCGGGATCCGGGACAGCACCTACAATGAGCAGTTCTTC